This T cell receptor (beta chain) emerged from a study of shared clonotypes between healthy human individuals. Study-level results: When naive CD4 clonotypes were compared across several donors, 5% to 5.5% were shared.

In its sample, this clone was seen many times. Its antigen is not identified. Germline lookup yields CDR1 SEHNR and CDR2 FQNEAQ (reference sequence). V shed 1 base and J 6 bases; nucleotides not matched to a gene: 5. This CDR3 spans 15 amino acids. In the original processing: From ImmunoSEQ came sequences covering only the junction and carrying no quality scores, so filtering differed. The data were produced by immunoSEQ multiplex PCR, yet TCRdb's version contains in-frame clones alone and is incomplete. V and J calls and clone size come straight from that table; D and trimming were deduced from the DNA. The sample includes about 1 million clones, 75% of them seen just once.

The chain uses TRBV7-9 and TRBJ1-5; 8 nucleotides match TRBD1. The sample was memory CD4+ T cells sorted from blood. The subset here: CD45RA-negative fraction. The sequence was collected from a man aged 18-30 years in good health. Written as DNA, the CDR3 is TGTGCCAGCAGCTTAGAAGGACAGGGAACTCAGCCCCAGCATTTT. Translation: CASSLEGQGTQPQHF.